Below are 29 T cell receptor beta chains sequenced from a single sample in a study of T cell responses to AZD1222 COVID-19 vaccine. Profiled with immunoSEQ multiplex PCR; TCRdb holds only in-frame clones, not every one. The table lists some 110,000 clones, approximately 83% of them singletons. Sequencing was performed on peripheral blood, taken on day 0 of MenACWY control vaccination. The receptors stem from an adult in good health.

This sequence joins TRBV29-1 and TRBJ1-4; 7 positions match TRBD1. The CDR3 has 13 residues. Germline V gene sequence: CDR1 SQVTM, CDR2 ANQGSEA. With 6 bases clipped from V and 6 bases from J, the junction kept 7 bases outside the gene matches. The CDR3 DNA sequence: TGCAGCGTGGCCGGGACAGCAGATGAAAAACTGTTTTTT. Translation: CSVAGTADEKLFF. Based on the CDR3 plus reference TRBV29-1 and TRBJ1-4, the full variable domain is SAVISQKPSRDICQRGTSLTIQCQVDSQVTMMFWYRQQPGQSLTLIATANQGSEATYESGFVIDKFPISRPNLTFSTLTVSNMSPEDSSIYLCSVAGTADEKLFFGSGTQLSVL.

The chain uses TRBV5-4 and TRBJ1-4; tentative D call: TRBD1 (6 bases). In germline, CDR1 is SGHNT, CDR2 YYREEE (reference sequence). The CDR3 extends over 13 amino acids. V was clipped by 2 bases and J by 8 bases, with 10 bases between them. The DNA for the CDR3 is TGTGCCAGCAGCTTTTCAGGGGTCGAAAAACTGTTTTTT. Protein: CASSFSGVEKLFF.

In nucleotides, the CDR3 is TGTGCCAGCAGCCAAGGATATGGGTCTGGAAACACCATATATTTT. This sequence encodes CASSQGYGSGNTIYF. This chain connects TRBV3-1 (or the pseudogene TRBV3-2) to TRBJ1-3, with D uncertain. V lost 1 base to trimming and J lost 1 base, with 8 bases between them. The CDR3 loop spans 15 amino acids. Germline CDR1 reads LGHDT; CDR2 reads YNNKEL (reference sequence).

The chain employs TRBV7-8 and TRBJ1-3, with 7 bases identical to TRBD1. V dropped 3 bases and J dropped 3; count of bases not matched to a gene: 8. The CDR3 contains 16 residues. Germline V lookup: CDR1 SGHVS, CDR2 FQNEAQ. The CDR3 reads CASSLGQSGVGNTIYF. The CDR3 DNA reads TGTGCCAGCAGCTTGGGACAGTCGGGCGTTGGAAACACCATATATTTT.

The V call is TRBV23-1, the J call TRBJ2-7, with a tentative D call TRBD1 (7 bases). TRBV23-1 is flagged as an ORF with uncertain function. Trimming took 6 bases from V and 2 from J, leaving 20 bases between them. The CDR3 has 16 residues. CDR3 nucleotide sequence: TGCGCCAGCAGCCATAACCGGCGGAGGGGGCCCTACGAGCAGTACTTC. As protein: CASSHNRRRGPYEQYF.

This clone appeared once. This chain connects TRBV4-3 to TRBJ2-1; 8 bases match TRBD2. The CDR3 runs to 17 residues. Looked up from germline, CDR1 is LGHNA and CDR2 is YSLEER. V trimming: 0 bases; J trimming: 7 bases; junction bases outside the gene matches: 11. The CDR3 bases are TGCGCCAGCAGCCAAGATCCTGCGGGGGGAAGTATTAATGAGCAGTTCTTC. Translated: CASSQDPAGGSINEQFF.

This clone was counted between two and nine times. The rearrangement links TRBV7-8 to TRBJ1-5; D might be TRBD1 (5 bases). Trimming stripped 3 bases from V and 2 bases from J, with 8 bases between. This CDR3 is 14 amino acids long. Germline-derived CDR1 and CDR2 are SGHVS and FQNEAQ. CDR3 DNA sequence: TGTGCCAGCAGCTTCAGGGACCGCAATCAGCCCCAGCATTTT. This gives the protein CASSFRDRNQPQHF.

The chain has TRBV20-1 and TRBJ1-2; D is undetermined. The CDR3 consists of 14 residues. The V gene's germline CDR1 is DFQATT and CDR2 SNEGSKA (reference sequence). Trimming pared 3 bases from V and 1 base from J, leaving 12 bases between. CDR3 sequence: CSASAYLGNYGYTF. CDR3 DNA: TGCAGTGCTAGTGCTTACCTCGGTAACTATGGCTACACCTTC.

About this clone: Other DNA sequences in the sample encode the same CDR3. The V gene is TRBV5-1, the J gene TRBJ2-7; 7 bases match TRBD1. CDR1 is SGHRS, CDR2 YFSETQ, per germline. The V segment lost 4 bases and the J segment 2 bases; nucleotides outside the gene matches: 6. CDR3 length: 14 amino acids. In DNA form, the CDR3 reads TGCGCCAGCAGCCCGAGGGGGACAGCCTACGAGCAGTACTTC. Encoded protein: CASSPRGTAYEQYF.

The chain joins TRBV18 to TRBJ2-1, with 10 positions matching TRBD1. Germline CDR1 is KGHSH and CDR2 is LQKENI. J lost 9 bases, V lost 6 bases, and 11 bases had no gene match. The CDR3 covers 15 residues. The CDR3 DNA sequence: TGTGCCAGCTCTCCTAAGGACAGGGGGAGTGTTGAGCAGTTCTTC. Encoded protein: CASSPKDRGSVEQFF.

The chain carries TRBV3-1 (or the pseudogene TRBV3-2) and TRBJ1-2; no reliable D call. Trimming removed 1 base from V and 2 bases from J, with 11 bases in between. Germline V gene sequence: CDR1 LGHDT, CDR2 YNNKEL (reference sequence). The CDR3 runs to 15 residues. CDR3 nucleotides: TGTGCCAGCAGCCAAGGGGCCGTAGGGAACTATGGCTACACCTTC. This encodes CASSQGAVGNYGYTF.

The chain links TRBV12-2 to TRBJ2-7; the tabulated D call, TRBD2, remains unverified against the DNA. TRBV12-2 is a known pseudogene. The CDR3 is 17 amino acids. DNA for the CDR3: TGTGCAAGTCGCTCAGGGACTAGCGGGTCGTCTTCCTACGAGCAGTACTTC. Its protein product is CASRSGTSGSSSYEQYF.

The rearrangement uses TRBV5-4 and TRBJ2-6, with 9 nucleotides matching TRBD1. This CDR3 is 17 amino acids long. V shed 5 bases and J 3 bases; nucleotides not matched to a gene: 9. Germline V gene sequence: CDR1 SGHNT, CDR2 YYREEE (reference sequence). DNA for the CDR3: TGTGCCAGCAGAATGACAGGGGGGGTATTTGGGGCCAACGTCCTGACTTTC. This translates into CASRMTGGVFGANVLTF.

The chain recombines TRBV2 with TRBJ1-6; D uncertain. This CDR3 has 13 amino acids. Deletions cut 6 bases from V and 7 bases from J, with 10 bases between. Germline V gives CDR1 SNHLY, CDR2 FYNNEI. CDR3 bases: TGTGCCAGCAGCCGCGATGTAAATTCACCCCTCCACTTT. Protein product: CASSRDVNSPLHF. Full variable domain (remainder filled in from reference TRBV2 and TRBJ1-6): EPEVTQTPSHQVTQMGQEVILRCVPISNHLYFYWYRQILGQKVEFLVSFYNNEISEKSEIFDDQFSVERPDGSNFTLKIRSTKLEDSAMYFCASSRDVNSPLHFGNGTRLTVT.

CDR3 amino acids: CASSLALQGQPQHF. The CDR3 DNA sequence: TGTGCCAGCAGCTTAGCACTACAGGGTCAGCCCCAGCATTTT. J is TRBJ1-5 and V is TRBV7-2, with a weak D call TRBD1 (6 bases). Looked up from germline, CDR1 is SGHTA and CDR2 is FQGNSA. V lost 0 bases and J lost 6, with 9 bases in between. The CDR3 contains 14 residues.

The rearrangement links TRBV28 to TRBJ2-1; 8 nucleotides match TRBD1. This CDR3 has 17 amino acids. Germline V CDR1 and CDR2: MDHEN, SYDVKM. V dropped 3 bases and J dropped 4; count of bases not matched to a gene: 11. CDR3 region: CASSFKQGEIQYNEQFF. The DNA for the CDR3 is TGTGCCAGCAGTTTCAAACAGGGGGAAATACAATACAATGAGCAGTTCTTC.

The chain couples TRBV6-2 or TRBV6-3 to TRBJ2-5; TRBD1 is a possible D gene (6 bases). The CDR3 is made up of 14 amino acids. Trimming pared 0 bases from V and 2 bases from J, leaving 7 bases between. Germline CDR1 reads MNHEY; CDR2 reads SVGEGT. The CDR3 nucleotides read TGTGCCAGCAGTTACTCCCAGGGGCAAGAGACCCAGTACTTC. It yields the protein CASSYSQGQETQYF.

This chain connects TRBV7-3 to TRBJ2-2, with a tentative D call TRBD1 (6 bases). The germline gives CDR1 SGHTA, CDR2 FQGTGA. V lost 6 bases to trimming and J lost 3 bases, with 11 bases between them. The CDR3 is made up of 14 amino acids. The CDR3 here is CASSYTGYTGELFF. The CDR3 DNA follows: TGTGCCAGCAGTTACACAGGGTACACCGGGGAGCTGTTTTTT.

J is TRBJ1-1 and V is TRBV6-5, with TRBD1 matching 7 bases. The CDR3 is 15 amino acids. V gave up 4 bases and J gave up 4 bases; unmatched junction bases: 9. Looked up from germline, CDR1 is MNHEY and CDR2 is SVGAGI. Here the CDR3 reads CASSSITGVGTEAFF. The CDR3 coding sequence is TGTGCCAGCAGTTCCATCACAGGGGTGGGCACTGAAGCTTTCTTT.

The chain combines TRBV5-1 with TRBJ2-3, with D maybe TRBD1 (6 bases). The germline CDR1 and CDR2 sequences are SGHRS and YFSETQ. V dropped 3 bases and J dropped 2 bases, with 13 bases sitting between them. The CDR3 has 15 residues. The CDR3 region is CASSYPGQLTDTQYF. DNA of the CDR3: TGCGCCAGCAGCTATCCCGGACAGCTCACAGATACGCAGTATTTT.

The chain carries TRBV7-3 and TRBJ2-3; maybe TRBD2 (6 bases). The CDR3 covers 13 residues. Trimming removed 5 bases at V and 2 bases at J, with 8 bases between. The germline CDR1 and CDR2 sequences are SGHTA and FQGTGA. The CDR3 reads CASSQDYTDTQYF. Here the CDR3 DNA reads TGTGCCAGCAGCCAGGACTACACAGATACGCAGTATTTT.

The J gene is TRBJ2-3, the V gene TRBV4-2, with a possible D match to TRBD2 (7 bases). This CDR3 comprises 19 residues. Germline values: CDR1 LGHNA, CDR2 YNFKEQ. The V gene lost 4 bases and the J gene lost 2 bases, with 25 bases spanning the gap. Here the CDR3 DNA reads TGTGCCAGCAGCCCGCGGGGAGATGCGGGGGAGGGGGTCACAGATACGCAGTATTTT. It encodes CASSPRGDAGEGVTDTQYF.

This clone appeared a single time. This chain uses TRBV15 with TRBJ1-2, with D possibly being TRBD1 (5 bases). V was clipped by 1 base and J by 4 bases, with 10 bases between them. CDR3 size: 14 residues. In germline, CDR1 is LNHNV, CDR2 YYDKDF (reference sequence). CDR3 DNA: TGTGCCACCAGCAGAGGAGGGGAAGGCTATGGCTACACCTTC. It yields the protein CATSRGGEGYGYTF. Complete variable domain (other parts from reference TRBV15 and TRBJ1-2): DAMVIQNPRYQVTQFGKPVTLSCSQTLNHNVMYWYQQKSSQAPKLLFHYYDKDFNNEADTPDNFQSRRPNTSFCFLDIRSPGLGDTAMYLCATSRGGEGYGYTFGSGTRLTVV.

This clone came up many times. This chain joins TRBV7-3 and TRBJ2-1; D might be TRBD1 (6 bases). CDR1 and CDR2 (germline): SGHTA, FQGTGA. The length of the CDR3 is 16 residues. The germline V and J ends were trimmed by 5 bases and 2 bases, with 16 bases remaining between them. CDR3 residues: CASSPTAGATYNEQFF. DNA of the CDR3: TGTGCCAGCAGCCCCACCGCAGGGGCTACCTACAATGAGCAGTTCTTC. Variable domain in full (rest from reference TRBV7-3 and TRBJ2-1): GAGVSQTPSNKVTEKGKYVELRCDPISGHTALYWYRQSLGQGPEFLIYFQGTGAADDSGLPNDRFFAVRPEGSVSTLKIQRTERGDSAVYLCASSPTAGATYNEQFFGPGTRLTVL.

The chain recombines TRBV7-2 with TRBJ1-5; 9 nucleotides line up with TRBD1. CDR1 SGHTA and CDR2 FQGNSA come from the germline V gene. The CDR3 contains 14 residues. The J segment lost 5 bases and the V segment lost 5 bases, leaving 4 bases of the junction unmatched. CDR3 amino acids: CASSLWDRDQPQHF. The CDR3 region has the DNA TGTGCCAGCAGCCTTTGGGACAGGGATCAGCCCCAGCATTTT.

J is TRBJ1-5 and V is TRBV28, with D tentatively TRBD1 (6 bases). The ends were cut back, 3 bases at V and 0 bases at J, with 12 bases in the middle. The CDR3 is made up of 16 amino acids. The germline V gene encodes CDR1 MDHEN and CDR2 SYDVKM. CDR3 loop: CASSFRGANSNQPQHF. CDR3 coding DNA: TGTGCCAGCAGTTTCAGGGGCGCTAATAGCAATCAGCCCCAGCATTTT.

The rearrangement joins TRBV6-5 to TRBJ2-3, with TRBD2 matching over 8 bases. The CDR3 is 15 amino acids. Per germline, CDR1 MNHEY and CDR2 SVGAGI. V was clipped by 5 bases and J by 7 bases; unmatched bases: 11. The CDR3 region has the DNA TGTGCCAGCAGTACCCCCGGGGTAGCGGGGCATACGCAGTATTTT. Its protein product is CASSTPGVAGHTQYF.

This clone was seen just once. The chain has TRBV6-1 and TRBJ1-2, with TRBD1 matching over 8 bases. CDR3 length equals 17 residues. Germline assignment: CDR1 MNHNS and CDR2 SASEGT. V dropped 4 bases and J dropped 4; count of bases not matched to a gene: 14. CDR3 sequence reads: CASSANPGQADLYGYTF. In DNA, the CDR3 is TGTGCCAGCAGTGCCAACCCGGGACAGGCGGACCTCTATGGCTACACCTTC.

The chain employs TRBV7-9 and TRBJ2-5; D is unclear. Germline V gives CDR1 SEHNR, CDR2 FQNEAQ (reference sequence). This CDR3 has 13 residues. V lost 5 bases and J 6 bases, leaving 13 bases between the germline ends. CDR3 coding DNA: TGTGCCAGCAGCAACGACCCCCGAAAGACCCAGTACTTC. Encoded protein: CASSNDPRKTQYF.